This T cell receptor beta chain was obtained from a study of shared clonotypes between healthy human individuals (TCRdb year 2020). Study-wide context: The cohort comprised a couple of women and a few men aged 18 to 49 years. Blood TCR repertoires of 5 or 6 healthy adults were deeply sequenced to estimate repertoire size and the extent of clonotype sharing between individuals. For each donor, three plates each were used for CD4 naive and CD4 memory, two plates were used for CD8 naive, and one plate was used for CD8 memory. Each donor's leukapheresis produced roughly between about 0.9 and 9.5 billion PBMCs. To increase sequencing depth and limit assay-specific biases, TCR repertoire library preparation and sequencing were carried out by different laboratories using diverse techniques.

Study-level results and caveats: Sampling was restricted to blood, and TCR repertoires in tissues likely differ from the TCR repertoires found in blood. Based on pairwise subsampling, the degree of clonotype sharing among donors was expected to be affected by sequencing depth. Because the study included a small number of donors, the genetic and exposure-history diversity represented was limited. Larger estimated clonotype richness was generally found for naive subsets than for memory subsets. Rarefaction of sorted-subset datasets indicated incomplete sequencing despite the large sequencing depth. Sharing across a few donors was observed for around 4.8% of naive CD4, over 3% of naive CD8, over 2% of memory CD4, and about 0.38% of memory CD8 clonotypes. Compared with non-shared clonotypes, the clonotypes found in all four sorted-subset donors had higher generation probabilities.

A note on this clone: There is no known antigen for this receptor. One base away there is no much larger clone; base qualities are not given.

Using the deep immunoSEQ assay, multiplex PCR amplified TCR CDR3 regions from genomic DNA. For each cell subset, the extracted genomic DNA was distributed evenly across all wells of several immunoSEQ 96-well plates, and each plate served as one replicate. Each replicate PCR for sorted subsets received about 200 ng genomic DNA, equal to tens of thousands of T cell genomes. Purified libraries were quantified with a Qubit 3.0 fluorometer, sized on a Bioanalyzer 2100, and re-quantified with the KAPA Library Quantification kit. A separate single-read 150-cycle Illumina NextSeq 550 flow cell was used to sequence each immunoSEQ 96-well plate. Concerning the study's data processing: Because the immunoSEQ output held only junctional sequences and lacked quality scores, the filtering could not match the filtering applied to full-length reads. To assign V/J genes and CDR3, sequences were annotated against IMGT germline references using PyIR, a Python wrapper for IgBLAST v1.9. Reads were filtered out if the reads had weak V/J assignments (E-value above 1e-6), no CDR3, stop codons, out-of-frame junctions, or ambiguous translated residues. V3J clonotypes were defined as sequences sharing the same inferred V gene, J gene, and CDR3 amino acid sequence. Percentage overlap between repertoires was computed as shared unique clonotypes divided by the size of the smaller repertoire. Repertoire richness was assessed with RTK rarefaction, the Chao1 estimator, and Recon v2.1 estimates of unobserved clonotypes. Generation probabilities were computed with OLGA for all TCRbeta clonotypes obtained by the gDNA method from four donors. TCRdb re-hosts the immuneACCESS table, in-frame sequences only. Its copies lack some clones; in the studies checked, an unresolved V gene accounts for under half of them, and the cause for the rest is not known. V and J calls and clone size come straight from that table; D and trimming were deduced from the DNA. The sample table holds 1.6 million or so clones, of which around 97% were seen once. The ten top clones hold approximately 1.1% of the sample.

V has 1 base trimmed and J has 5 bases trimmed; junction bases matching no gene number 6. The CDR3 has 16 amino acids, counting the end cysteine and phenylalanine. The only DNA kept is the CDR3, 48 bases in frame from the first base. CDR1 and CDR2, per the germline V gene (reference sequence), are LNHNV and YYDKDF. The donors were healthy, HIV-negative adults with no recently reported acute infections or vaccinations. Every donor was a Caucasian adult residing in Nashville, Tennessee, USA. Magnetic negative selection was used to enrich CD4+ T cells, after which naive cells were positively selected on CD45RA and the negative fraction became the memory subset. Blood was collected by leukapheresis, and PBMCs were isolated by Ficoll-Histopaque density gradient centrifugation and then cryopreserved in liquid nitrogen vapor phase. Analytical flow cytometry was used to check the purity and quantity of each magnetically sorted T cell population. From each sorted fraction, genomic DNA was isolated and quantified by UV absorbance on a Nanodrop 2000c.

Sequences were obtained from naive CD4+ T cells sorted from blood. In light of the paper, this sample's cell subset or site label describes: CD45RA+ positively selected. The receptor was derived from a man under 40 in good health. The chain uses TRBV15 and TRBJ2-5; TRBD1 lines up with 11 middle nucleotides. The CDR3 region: CATSRAGTGGGETQYF. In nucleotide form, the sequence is TGTGCCACCAGCAGAGCCGGGACAGGGGGTGGGGAGACCCAGTACTTC.